A selection of T cell receptor beta chains follows, all from one sample in a study of OX40 agonist ivuxolimab in advanced cancers. The data were produced by immunoSEQ multiplex PCR, yet TCRdb's version contains in-frame clones alone and is incomplete. The sample gives around 72,000 clones, roughly 80% of which show up once; more than 4% is in the top ten. Sequencing used CD4+ or CD8+ T cells sorted from blood, obtained in a trial of the OX40 agonist ivuxolimab. These TCRs come from an adult with an advanced solid tumor such as melanoma, head and neck, liver or kidney cancer. The CDR3 runs from the conserved cysteine through the conserved F or W. A D gene is named only where the DNA matches it firmly. Size is stated for part of the rows, as once, few or many counts, or as a class when the clone is expanded.

j_call: TRBJ2-1
v_call: TRBV7-3
d_call: TRBD2
clone_size: NA
cdr3_aa: CASSPLAGAYNEQFF
cdr3_nt: TGTGCCAGCAGTCCCCTAGCGGGAGCCTACAATGAGCAGTTCTTC

j_call: TRBJ2-7
v_call: TRBV4-1
d_call: NA
clone_size: NA
cdr3_aa: CASSPRDSSYEQYF
cdr3_nt: TGCGCCAGCAGCCCCCGGGACTCTTCCTACGAGCAGTACTTC

j_call: TRBJ2-5
v_call: TRBV15
d_call: TRBD2
clone_size: NA
cdr3_aa: CATSLELAGSQETQYF
cdr3_nt: TGTGCCACCAGCCTAGAGTTAGCGGGAAGCCAAGAGACCCAGTACTTC

j_call: TRBJ1-5
v_call: TRBV6-5
d_call: NA
clone_size: NA
cdr3_aa: CASSYSGSPLPKHF
cdr3_nt: TGTGCCAGCAGTTACTCAGGGTCTCCCCTCCCGAAGCATTTT

j_call: TRBJ2-3
v_call: TRBV7-9
d_call: TRBD2
clone_size: NA
cdr3_aa: CASSSRRGGGPGDTQYF
cdr3_nt: TGTGCCAGCAGCTCCCGACGGGGGGGAGGGCCGGGAGATACGCAGTATTTT

j_call: TRBJ1-2
v_call: TRBV28
d_call: NA
clone_size: NA
cdr3_aa: CASSSGIWAPYGYTF
cdr3_nt: TGTGCCAGCAGTAGCGGCATTTGGGCCCCCTATGGCTACACCTTC

j_call: TRBJ2-1
v_call: TRBV20-1
d_call: TRBD2
clone_size: NA
cdr3_aa: CSPGLADEQFF
cdr3_nt: TGCAGTCCGGGACTAGCGGATGAGCAGTTCTTC

j_call: TRBJ1-5
v_call: TRBV7-2
d_call: TRBD1
clone_size: few
cdr3_aa: CASSDRVNQPQHF
cdr3_nt: TGTGCCAGCAGCGACAGGGTTAATCAGCCCCAGCATTTT

j_call: TRBJ1-4
v_call: TRBV18
d_call: NA
clone_size: few
cdr3_aa: CASSPPGNTNEKLFF
cdr3_nt: TGTGCCAGCTCGCCACCTGGGAACACAAATGAAAAACTGTTTTTT

j_call: TRBJ1-2
v_call: TRBV6-1
d_call: NA
clone_size: NA
cdr3_aa: CASSDKSGYTF
cdr3_nt: TGTGCCAGCAGTGATAAGTCTGGCTACACCTTC

j_call: TRBJ1-2
v_call: TRBV29-1
d_call: TRBD1
clone_size: NA
cdr3_aa: CSVETGGWGYTF
cdr3_nt: TGCAGCGTTGAAACAGGGGGCTGGGGCTACACCTTC

j_call: TRBJ1-4
v_call: TRBV7-4
d_call: NA
clone_size: NA
cdr3_aa: CASSIGNEKLFF
cdr3_nt: TGTGCCAGCAGCATCGGTAATGAAAAACTGTTTTTT

j_call: TRBJ2-7
v_call: TRBV4-1
d_call: TRBD2
clone_size: NA
cdr3_aa: CASSQGTYKGLADYEQYF
cdr3_nt: TGCGCCAGCAGCCAAGGTACTTATAAGGGACTAGCGGATTACGAGCAGTACTTC

j_call: TRBJ1-3
v_call: TRBV2
d_call: NA
clone_size: once
cdr3_aa: CASSAGSGNTIYF
cdr3_nt: TGTGCCAGCAGTGCAGGGTCAGGAAACACCATATATTTT

j_call: TRBJ1-1
v_call: TRBV4-1
d_call: NA
clone_size: NA
cdr3_aa: CASSHHRGRMNTEAFF
cdr3_nt: TGCGCCAGCAGCCATCATAGGGGGAGAATGAACACTGAAGCTTTCTTT

j_call: TRBJ2-1
v_call: TRBV6-1
d_call: NA
clone_size: few
cdr3_aa: CASSTADGGYNEQFF
cdr3_nt: TGTGCCAGCTCCACAGCGGACGGCGGGTACAATGAGCAGTTCTTC

j_call: TRBJ2-3
v_call: TRBV7-9
d_call: NA
clone_size: NA
cdr3_aa: CASSSTDTQYF
cdr3_nt: TGTGCCAGCAGTTCCACCGATACGCAGTATTTT

j_call: TRBJ1-5
v_call: TRBV21-1
d_call: NA
clone_size: NA
cdr3_aa: CASSKGEQGNQPQHF
cdr3_nt: TGTGCCAGCAGCAAAGGGGAGCAGGGCAATCAGCCCCAGCATTTT

j_call: TRBJ2-1
v_call: TRBV9
d_call: TRBD2
clone_size: NA
cdr3_aa: CASSGTSGSSYNEQFF
cdr3_nt: TGTGCCAGCAGCGGAACCAGCGGGAGCTCCTACAATGAGCAGTTCTTC

j_call: TRBJ2-2
v_call: TRBV5-1
d_call: TRBD1
clone_size: NA
cdr3_aa: CASSLATGGTGELFF
cdr3_nt: TGCGCCAGCAGCTTGGCCACAGGGGGTACCGGGGAGCTGTTTTTT

j_call: TRBJ2-5
v_call: TRBV11-3
d_call: NA
clone_size: NA
cdr3_aa: CASSKDRTTGTQYF
cdr3_nt: TGTGCCAGCAGCAAGGACAGAACAACGGGGACCCAGTACTTC

j_call: TRBJ2-7
v_call: TRBV18
d_call: TRBD1
clone_size: NA
cdr3_aa: CASSPFGTGGLEQYF
cdr3_nt: TGTGCCAGCTCACCATTCGGCACAGGGGGCCTCGAGCAGTACTTC

j_call: TRBJ1-2
v_call: TRBV19
d_call: TRBD1
clone_size: NA
cdr3_aa: CASSINRDSRYTF
cdr3_nt: TGTGCCAGTAGTATAAACCGGGACAGCCGCTACACCTTC

j_call: TRBJ1-1
v_call: TRBV5-1
d_call: NA
clone_size: once
cdr3_aa: CASRGVADTEAFF
cdr3_nt: TGCGCCTCTCGGGGAGTCGCGGACACTGAAGCTTTCTTT

j_call: TRBJ1-1
v_call: TRBV5-1
d_call: NA
clone_size: few
cdr3_aa: CASSFIPTAETTEAFF
cdr3_nt: TGCGCCAGCAGCTTTATCCCGACAGCTGAAACAACTGAAGCTTTCTTT

j_call: TRBJ2-7
v_call: TRBV18
d_call: TRBD1
clone_size: NA
cdr3_aa: CASSPRTGDPYEQYF
cdr3_nt: TGTGCCAGCTCACCACGGACAGGGGACCCATACGAGCAGTACTTC

j_call: TRBJ2-4
v_call: TRBV14
d_call: NA
clone_size: few
cdr3_aa: CASSAAGNIQYF
cdr3_nt: TGTGCCAGCAGCGCGGCCGGGAACATTCAGTACTTC

j_call: TRBJ2-5
v_call: TRBV29-1
d_call: NA
clone_size: once
cdr3_aa: CSASGGLQETQYF
cdr3_nt: TGCAGCGCCAGTGGGGGGCTTCAAGAGACCCAGTACTTC

j_call: TRBJ1-5
v_call: TRBV21-1
d_call: NA
clone_size: NA
cdr3_aa: CASSRRDWCNQPQHF
cdr3_nt: TGTGCCAGCAGCCGCCGAGACTGGTGCAATCAGCCCCAGCATTTT

j_call: TRBJ1-5
v_call: TRBV27
d_call: TRBD1
clone_size: NA
cdr3_aa: CASSSGTGSVQPQHF
cdr3_nt: TGTGCCAGCAGTTCCGGGACAGGGTCTGTTCAGCCCCAGCATTTT

j_call: TRBJ2-4
v_call: TRBV12-1
d_call: NA
clone_size: NA
cdr3_aa: CASSFPRGLAGVKDVDKNIQYF
cdr3_nt: TGTGCCAGCAGCTTCCCTAGGGGACTAGCGGGGGTAAAGGACGTCGACAAAAACATTCAGTACTTC

j_call: TRBJ2-7
v_call: TRBV5-1
d_call: TRBD2
clone_size: many
cdr3_aa: CASSPSGGRVYEQYF
cdr3_nt: TGCGCCAGCAGCCCATCCGGGGGGAGGGTCTACGAGCAGTACTTC

j_call: TRBJ1-5
v_call: TRBV27
d_call: TRBD1
clone_size: NA
cdr3_aa: CASSLWGTDSNQPQHF
cdr3_nt: TGTGCCAGCAGTTTATGGGGGACAGATAGCAATCAGCCCCAGCATTTT

j_call: TRBJ1-1
v_call: TRBV13
d_call: NA
clone_size: NA
cdr3_aa: CASSVSGRSTEAFF
cdr3_nt: TGTGCCAGCAGCGTTAGTGGGAGGAGCACTGAAGCTTTCTTT

j_call: TRBJ2-6
v_call: TRBV5-1
d_call: NA
clone_size: NA
cdr3_aa: CASSPAPGDGANVLTF
cdr3_nt: TGCGCCAGCAGCCCCGCCCCGGGGGATGGGGCCAACGTCCTGACTTTC

j_call: TRBJ1-3
v_call: TRBV9
d_call: TRBD1
clone_size: NA
cdr3_aa: CASSVVGTAGNTIYF
cdr3_nt: TGTGCCAGCAGCGTAGTGGGGACAGCTGGAAACACCATATATTTT

j_call: TRBJ1-2
v_call: TRBV14
d_call: TRBD1
clone_size: NA
cdr3_aa: CASSQTDRVIYGYTF
cdr3_nt: TGTGCCAGCAGCCAGACCGACAGGGTGATCTATGGCTACACCTTC

j_call: TRBJ1-4
v_call: TRBV6-4
d_call: NA
clone_size: NA
cdr3_aa: CASSDSVMAANEKLFF
cdr3_nt: TGTGCCAGCAGTGACTCGGTTATGGCGGCTAATGAAAAACTGTTTTTT

j_call: TRBJ2-7
v_call: TRBV6-5
d_call: NA
clone_size: NA
cdr3_aa: CASRKPSLAPYEQYF
cdr3_nt: TGTGCCAGCAGGAAACCGTCTCTAGCTCCCTACGAGCAGTACTTC

j_call: TRBJ2-7
v_call: TRBV30
d_call: NA
clone_size: NA
cdr3_aa: CAWSAPSTWEQYF
cdr3_nt: TGTGCCTGGAGTGCCCCGAGTACGTGGGAGCAGTACTTC